This T cell receptor beta chain was retrieved from a study of OX40 agonist ivuxolimab in advanced cancers. The CDR3 consists of 13 residues. Germline loops: CDR1 SGHAT, CDR2 FQNNGV. Trimming shortened V by 1 base and J by 4 bases, and 7 bases separated the two germline ends. Using immunoSEQ multiplex PCR, the repertoire was profiled, and TCRdb retains in-frame clones only, with some absent. Of about 48,000 clones in the sample, approximately 86% were seen once. The receptor comes from an adult with an advanced solid tumor such as melanoma, head and neck, liver or kidney cancer. The chain couples TRBV11-2 to TRBJ1-1; D is ambiguous. The sequencing used CD4+ or CD8+ T cells sorted from blood, collected in a trial of the OX40 agonist ivuxolimab. The CDR3 loop reads CASSLGLLTEAFF. CDR3 nucleotide sequence: TGTGCCAGCAGCTTAGGGCTTCTCACTGAAGCTTTCTTT.